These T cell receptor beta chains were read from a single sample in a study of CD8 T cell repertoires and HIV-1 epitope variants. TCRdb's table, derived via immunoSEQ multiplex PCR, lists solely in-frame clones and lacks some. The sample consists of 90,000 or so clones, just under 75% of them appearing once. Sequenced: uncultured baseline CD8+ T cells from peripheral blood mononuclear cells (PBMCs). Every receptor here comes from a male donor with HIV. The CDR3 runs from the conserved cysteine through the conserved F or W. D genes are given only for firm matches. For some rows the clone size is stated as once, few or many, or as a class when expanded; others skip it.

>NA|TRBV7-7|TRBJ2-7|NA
CASSLGREGGYEQYF
TGTGCTAGCAGCTTAGGCAGGGAAGGCGGCTACGAGCAGTACTTC
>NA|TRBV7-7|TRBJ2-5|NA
CASSRYSAETQYF
TGTGCTAGCAGTAGGTATTCCGCGGAGACCCAGTACTTC
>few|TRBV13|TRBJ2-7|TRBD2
CASSTGLAGAWGLEQYF
TGTGCCAGCAGCACCGGACTAGCGGGGGCTTGGGGGCTCGAGCAGTACTTC
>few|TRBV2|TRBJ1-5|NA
CASNPGRNQPQHF
TGTGCCAGCAATCCGGGGAGAAATCAGCCCCAGCATTTT
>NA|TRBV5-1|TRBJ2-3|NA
CASSLGGGRRADTQYF
TGCGCCAGCAGCTTGGGTGGGGGCAGAAGAGCAGATACGCAGTATTTT
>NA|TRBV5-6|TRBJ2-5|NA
CASSFGTVAAQEETQYF
TGTGCCAGCAGCTTTGGGACCGTGGCGGCTCAGGAAGAGACCCAGTACTTC
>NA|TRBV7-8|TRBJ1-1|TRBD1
CASSTGEGTEAFF
TGTGCCAGCTCGACAGGGGAAGGCACTGAAGCTTTCTTT
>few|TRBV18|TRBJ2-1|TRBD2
CASSPRTSGRGEQFF
TGTGCCAGCTCACCAAGGACTAGCGGGAGGGGTGAGCAGTTCTTC
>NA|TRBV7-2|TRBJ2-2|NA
CASSFSGGWNTGELFF
TGTGCCAGCAGCTTTTCTGGAGGTTGGAACACCGGGGAGCTGTTTTTT
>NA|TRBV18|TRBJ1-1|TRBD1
CASSLDAGGTEAFF
TGTGCCAGCTCACTAGACGCAGGGGGCACTGAAGCTTTCTTT
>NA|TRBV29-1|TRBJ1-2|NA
CSVGTVYGYTF
TGCAGCGTTGGGACAGTCTATGGCTACACCTTC
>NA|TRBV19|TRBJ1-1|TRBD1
CASSIQQGRGNTEAFF
TGTGCCAGTAGTATACAACAGGGGCGCGGGAACACTGAAGCTTTCTTT
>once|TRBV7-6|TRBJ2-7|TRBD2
CASSRTSGSYEQYF
TGTGCCAGCAGCAGGACTAGCGGGAGCTACGAGCAGTACTTC
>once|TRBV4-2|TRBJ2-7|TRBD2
CASSQVAGNSYEQYF
TGTGCCAGCAGCCAAGTAGCGGGGAACTCCTACGAGCAGTACTTC
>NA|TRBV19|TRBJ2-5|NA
CASSRPGPQETQYF
TGTGCCAGTAGCCGGCCGGGACCCCAAGAGACCCAGTACTTC
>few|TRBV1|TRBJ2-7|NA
CTSSLSGSRSYEQYF
TGCACCAGCAGCCTAAGCGGGAGTCGGTCCTACGAGCAGTACTTC
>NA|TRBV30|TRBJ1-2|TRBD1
CAWAFGQANYGYTF
TGTGCCTGGGCTTTTGGACAGGCCAACTATGGCTACACCTTC
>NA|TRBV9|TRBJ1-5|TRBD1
CASSVVLGQRGQPQHF
TGTGCCAGCAGCGTAGTGTTGGGACAGCGGGGTCAGCCCCAGCATTTT
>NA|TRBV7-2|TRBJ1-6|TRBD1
CASSTHRGQGGSPLHF
TGTGCCAGCAGCACCCACCGGGGACAGGGAGGATCACCCCTCCACTTT
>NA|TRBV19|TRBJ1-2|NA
CASSPRAGGYGYTF
TGTGCCAGTAGTCCCAGGGCCGGCGGCTATGGCTACACCTTC
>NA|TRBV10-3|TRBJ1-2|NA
CAISESGGVGGYTF
TGTGCCATCAGTGAGTCGGGAGGGGTAGGAGGCTACACCTTC
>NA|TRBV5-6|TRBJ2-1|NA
CASSLGGAVTIYNEQFF
TGTGCCAGCAGCTTGGGGGGAGCGGTGACTATCTACAATGAGCAGTTCTTC
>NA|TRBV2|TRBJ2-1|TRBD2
CASSGLSGTSVYNEQFF
TGTGCCAGCAGTGGGTTGTCCGGGACTAGCGTGTACAATGAGCAGTTCTTC
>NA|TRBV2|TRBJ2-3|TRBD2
CASSLSGGRGTDTQYF
TGTGCCAGCAGTCTTTCGGGGGGGAGAGGCACAGATACGCAGTATTTT